These 13 T cell receptor beta chains originate from one sample sequenced in a study of T cells after yellow fever vaccination. TCRdb reprocessed the 5' RACE reads via MiXCR and lists one record per CDR3 protein. The repertoire holds 50,000 to 75,000 distinct CDR3 sequences, with roughly 7.4% as singletons. The material sequenced was CD8+ T cells sorted from PBMCs, taken on the day of the first yellow fever vaccination. Receptor source: a man aged 18 to 30 who received the YFV17D yellow fever vaccine.

The chain joins TRBV4-1 to TRBJ1-2; tentatively, D is TRBD1 (6 bases). The germline CDR1 and CDR2 sequences are MGHRA and YSYEKL. With 1 base removed from V and 2 bases from J, the gap between germline ends came to 14 bases. The CDR3 is made up of 16 amino acids. CDR3 region: CASSQGVPTGNYGYTF. CDR3 nucleotides: TGCGCCAGCAGCCAAGGGGTACCCACAGGGAACTATGGCTACACCTTC.

The CDR3 loop reads CAMSPGRRCNEQFF. The DNA for the CDR3 is TGTGCCATGAGCCCCGGGCGCCGGTGCAATGAGCAGTTCTTC. The chain employs TRBV5-6 and TRBJ2-1; D is uncertain. The CDR3 extends over 14 amino acids. V was cut by 9 bases and J by 6 bases, with 19 bases left in between. From germline, CDR1 is SGHDT and CDR2 YYEEEE.

The V gene is TRBV19, the J gene TRBJ1-1, with D hard to call. CDR1 is LNHDA, CDR2 SQIVND, per germline (reference sequence). Trimming stripped 5 bases from V and 6 bases from J, with 16 bases between. This CDR3 contains 14 residues. The CDR3 DNA reads TGTGCCAGTAGTTGGAGGCAGGCAGGCCCTGAAGCTTTCTTT. This gives the protein CASSWRQAGPEAFF.

In this sample, this clonotype turned up a few times. The V call is TRBV6-2 or TRBV6-3, the J call TRBJ1-1; possible D gene TRBD1, 5 bases. The CDR3 length is 14 residues. V was pared by 6 bases and J by 5 bases, with 16 bases between. The germline CDR1 and CDR2 sequences are MNHEY and SVGEGT. CDR3: CASSFNPHRTEAFF. CDR3 nucleotides: TGTGCCAGCAGCTTCAACCCCCACAGGACTGAAGCTTTCTTT.

The rearrangement links TRBV19 to TRBJ1-2; TRBD1 agrees at 9 bases. This CDR3 spans 14 amino acids. Looked up from germline, CDR1 is LNHDA and CDR2 is SQIVND (reference sequence). V shed 5 bases, J shed 8 bases, and the junction held 9 bases outside the gene matches. The CDR3 sequence is CASSVQQGARGYTF. CDR3 nucleotides: TGTGCCAGTAGTGTCCAACAGGGGGCCAGGGGCTACACCTTC.

This clonotype has more than one count but fewer than ten. This rearrangement joins TRBV5-1 to TRBJ2-1; maybe TRBD2 (5 bases). The CDR3 is made up of 13 amino acids. Germline V gene data show CDR1 as SGHRS and CDR2 as YFSETQ. V lost 5 bases and J 6 bases, leaving 12 bases between the germline ends. The CDR3, as DNA: TGCGCCAGCAGTATGTGGACTGGCAATGAGCAGTTCTTC. Amino acid sequence: CASSMWTGNEQFF.

The chain joins TRBV5-4 to TRBJ2-4; TRBD2 might be the D (7 bases). This CDR3 has 13 amino acids. Germline V gives CDR1 SGHNT, CDR2 YYREEE (reference sequence). Trimming removed 4 bases at V and 16 bases at J, with 21 bases between. For the CDR3, the DNA is TGTGCCAGCAGCGACGGGAACAGGGAGGGCCTATACTTC. The encoded protein is CASSDGNREGLYF.

This clonotype was counted ten times or more. The V gene is TRBV10-3, the J gene TRBJ1-5; D is possibly TRBD1 (5 bases). CDR1 and CDR2 (germline): ENHRY, SYGVKD. CDR3 length: 14 amino acids. V dropped 5 bases and J dropped 6 bases, with 14 bases sitting between them. The CDR3: CAISQGATGQPQHF. CDR3 in DNA: TGTGCCATCAGTCAGGGAGCTACCGGTCAGCCCCAGCATTTT.

Many counts were recorded for this clonotype. The chain is built from TRBV5-1 and TRBJ2-1; 12 bases match TRBD1. V lost 4 bases to trimming and J lost 6 bases; unmatched junction nucleotides: 5. This CDR3 region has 15 residues. CDR1 is SGHRS, CDR2 YFSETQ, per germline. This chain's CDR3 is CASSPGTGGFNEQFF. In DNA form, the CDR3 reads TGCGCCAGCAGCCCCGGGACAGGGGGCTTCAATGAGCAGTTCTTC.

This clonotype was detected ten times or more. V is TRBV14 and J is TRBJ2-2; D is undetermined. Trimming stripped 2 bases from V and 7 bases from J, with 5 bases between. This CDR3 comprises 12 residues. Looked up from germline, CDR1 is SGHDN and CDR2 is FVKESK. The CDR3 region has the DNA TGTGCCAGCAGCCAATGGGGCGGGGAGCTGTTTTTT. This translates into CASSQWGGELFF.

This clonotype occurred many times. The chain employs TRBV7-2 and TRBJ2-7, with D hard to call. The germline gives CDR1 SGHTA, CDR2 FQGNSA. The CDR3 loop spans 12 amino acids. V was cut by 3 bases and J by 4 bases, with 7 bases left in between. CDR3 nucleotide sequence: TGTGCCAGCAGCTTGGTCGCTTACGAGCAGTACTTC. Its protein is CASSLVAYEQYF.

This clonotype was picked up many times. The gene calls are TRBV12-3 or TRBV12-4 and TRBJ2-7; D remains unclear. V lost 6 bases to trimming and J lost 5 bases, with 14 bases between them. The CDR3 sequence is 13 residues long. The DNA of the CDR3 is TGTGCCAGCAGCCATACAAATTCCCACGAGCAGTACGTC. It specifies CASSHTNSHEQYV.

This clonotype was recorded a few times. This chain uses TRBV29-1 with TRBJ2-2; no firm D call. CDR3 length: 13 amino acids. Per the germline V gene, CDR1 is SQVTM and CDR2 is ANQGSEA. V lost 4 bases and J 4 bases, leaving 10 bases between the germline ends. The chain's CDR3 is CSVGGYGTGELFF. CDR3 nucleotide sequence: TGCAGCGTTGGAGGCTACGGCACCGGGGAGCTGTTTTTT.